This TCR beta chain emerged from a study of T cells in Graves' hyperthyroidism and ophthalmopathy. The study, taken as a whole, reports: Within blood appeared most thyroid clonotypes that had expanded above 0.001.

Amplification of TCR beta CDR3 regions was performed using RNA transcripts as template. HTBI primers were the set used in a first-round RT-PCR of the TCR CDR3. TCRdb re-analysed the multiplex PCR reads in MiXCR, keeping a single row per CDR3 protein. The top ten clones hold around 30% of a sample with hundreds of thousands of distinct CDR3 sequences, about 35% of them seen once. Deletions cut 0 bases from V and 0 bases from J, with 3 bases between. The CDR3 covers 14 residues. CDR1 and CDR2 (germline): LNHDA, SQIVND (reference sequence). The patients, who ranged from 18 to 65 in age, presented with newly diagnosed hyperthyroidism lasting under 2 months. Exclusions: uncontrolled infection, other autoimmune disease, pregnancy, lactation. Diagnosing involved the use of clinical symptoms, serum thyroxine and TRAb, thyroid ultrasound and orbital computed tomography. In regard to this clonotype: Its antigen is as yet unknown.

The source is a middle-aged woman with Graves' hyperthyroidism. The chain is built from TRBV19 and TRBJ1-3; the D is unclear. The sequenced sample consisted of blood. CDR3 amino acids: CASSIEHSGNTIYF. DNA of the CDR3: TGTGCCAGTAGTATAGAGCACTCTGGAAACACCATATATTTT.